What follows are 26 T cell receptor beta chains derived from one specimen sequenced in a study of identifying expanded T cells in peripheral blood. The method was immunoSEQ multiplex PCR; TCRdb's version includes in-frame clones alone and lacks a portion of them. The sample shows some 97,000 clones, over 80% of them seen only once. Sequencing was done on a sample of blood. The receptors come from a person between 18 and 70 years old in good health.

The table lists this clone with a count of one. The V and J genes are TRBV18 and TRBJ1-2, with TRBD1 as a possible D gene (5 bases). The ends were cut back, 6 bases at V and 2 bases at J, with 22 bases in the middle. The CDR3 is made up of 17 amino acids. Germline CDR1 reads KGHSH; CDR2 reads LQKENI. CDR3 sequence (DNA): TGTGCCAGCTCGAGAGGGGCCAGCCCGACCAAAAACTATGGCTACACCTTC. Its translation: CASSRGASPTKNYGYTF.

The V call is TRBV2, the J call TRBJ1-2; tentatively, D is TRBD1 (5 bases). Trimming stripped 3 bases from V and 3 bases from J, with 11 bases between. The V gene's germline CDR1 is SNHLY and CDR2 FYNNEI. This CDR3 spans 14 amino acids. DNA of the CDR3: TGTGCCAGCAGTGATCGGGGCGGAGACTATGGCTACACCTTC. Translated, it gives CASSDRGGDYGYTF.

This chain connects TRBV19 to TRBJ2-1; unclear D gene. With 3 bases removed from V and 6 bases from J, the gap between germline ends came to 9 bases. The CDR3 is made up of 13 amino acids. Germline values: CDR1 LNHDA, CDR2 SQIVND (reference sequence). The CDR3 sequence is CASSISPSNEQFF. DNA for the CDR3: TGTGCCAGTAGTATTAGCCCCTCCAATGAGCAGTTCTTC.

CDR3 loop: CASSQGPAQGRYGYTF. The CDR3 nucleotides read TGCGCCAGCAGCCAAGGGCCGGCCCAGGGACGATATGGCTACACCTTC. This chain connects TRBV4-3 to TRBJ1-2; D may be TRBD1 (5 bases). The CDR3 runs to 16 residues. In germline, CDR1 is LGHNA, CDR2 YSLEER. V was cut by 1 base and J by 5 bases, with 17 bases left in between.

The rearrangement links TRBV25-1 to TRBJ2-7; maybe TRBD2 (5 bases). This CDR3 spans 16 amino acids. Germline V gene sequence: CDR1 MGHDK, CDR2 SYGVNS. Trimming stripped 4 bases from V and 1 base from J, with 17 bases between. The CDR3 DNA reads TGTGCCAGCAGTGGGGGTCTCCGAGGGATTTCCTACGAGCAGTACTTC. This encodes CASSGGLRGISYEQYF.

This rearrangement joins TRBV29-1 to TRBJ2-5; D is unclear. With 6 bases removed from V and 1 base from J, the gap between germline ends came to 12 bases. This CDR3 comprises 13 residues. Germline lookup yields CDR1 SQVTM and CDR2 ANQGSEA. CDR3 bases: TGCAGCGTGCGCCCGCAGGTCCAAGAGACCCAGTACTTC. Amino acid sequence: CSVRPQVQETQYF.

The J gene is TRBJ2-5, the V gene TRBV30, with 7 bases fitting TRBD2. V shed 0 bases, J shed 5 bases, and the junction held 9 bases outside the gene matches. This CDR3 has 15 amino acids. CDR1 is GTSNPN and CDR2 is SVGIG in the germline V gene (reference sequence). The CDR3 bases are TGTGCCTGGAGTGTACTGGCGGGGGTGCGGGAGACCCAGTACTTC. This translates into CAWSVLAGVRETQYF.

This clone has just one count. In DNA, the CDR3 is TGTGCCAGCAGCCGAATCGACTCCGGGGGGTTCGGAGGGACCACTGAAGCTTTCTTT. Translated, it gives CASSRIDSGGFGGTTEAFF. This chain links TRBV5-5 with TRBJ1-1; D may be TRBD1 (5 bases). This CDR3 is 19 amino acids long. From germline, CDR1 is SGHKS and CDR2 YYEKEE (reference sequence). Trimming removed 4 bases at V and 4 bases at J, with 29 bases between.

This rearrangement joins TRBV14 to TRBJ2-1; TRBD2 aligns across 14 bases. The germline V gene encodes CDR1 SGHDN and CDR2 FVKESK. CDR3 size: 20 residues. V trimming: 2 bases; J trimming: 0 bases; junction bases outside the gene matches: 9. The CDR3 DNA reads TGTGCCAGCAGCCAAACCCCGGGACTAGCGGGGGCCAGCTCCTACAATGAGCAGTTCTTC. Encoded protein: CASSQTPGLAGASSYNEQFF.

This clone was recorded only once. This chain links TRBV9 with TRBJ2-6, with D possibly being TRBD1 (6 bases). Germline V gene sequence: CDR1 SGDLS, CDR2 YYNGEE. V lost 3 bases, J lost 0 bases, and 7 bases lay in between. The CDR3 loop spans 15 amino acids. The CDR3 DNA is TGTGCCAGCAGCGCGGACAGCTCTGGGGCCAACGTCCTGACTTTC. It codes for CASSADSSGANVLTF.

The V call is TRBV4-3, the J call TRBJ2-1; no definite D call. The CDR3 runs 13 residues. V lost 5 bases to trimming and J lost 6 bases, with 11 bases between them. From germline, CDR1 is LGHNA and CDR2 YSLEER. The CDR3, as DNA: TGCGCCAGCAGCATTACTCGAGGCAATGAGCAGTTCTTC. Encoded protein: CASSITRGNEQFF.

The genes are TRBV30 and TRBJ1-2; D is uncertain. The CDR3 totals 17 residues. V was shortened by 4 bases and J by 4 bases, with 25 bases between the two germline ends. Germline CDR1 reads GTSNPN; CDR2 reads SVGIG (reference sequence). The CDR3 bases are TGTGCCTGGATCGAACCGGCGGGTCCCACTTGGCGCTATGGCTACACCTTC. This sequence encodes CAWIEPAGPTWRYGYTF.

V usage is TRBV19 and J usage is TRBJ2-3, with 10 bases lining up with TRBD2. The CDR3 length is 15 residues. The V gene's germline CDR1 is LNHDA and CDR2 SQIVND (reference sequence). J was trimmed by 0 bases and V by 4 bases; bases with no gene match: 1. CDR3 sequence: CASSKLAGSTDTQYF. The CDR3 DNA follows: TGTGCCAGTAGTAAACTAGCGGGGAGCACAGATACGCAGTATTTT.

The chain joins TRBV2 to TRBJ2-1; D gene uncertain. Looked up from germline, CDR1 is SNHLY and CDR2 is FYNNEI. Trimming stripped 6 bases from V and 8 bases from J, with 11 bases between. This CDR3 is built from 12 residues. The CDR3 sequence is CASSSFRDEQFF. Here the CDR3 DNA reads TGTGCCAGCAGCTCCTTCCGGGATGAGCAGTTCTTC. Combining the CDR3 with reference TRBV2 and TRBJ2-1 gives the whole variable domain EPEVTQTPSHQVTQMGQEVILRCVPISNHLYFYWYRQILGQKVEFLVSFYNNEISEKSEIFDDQFSVERPDGSNFTLKIRSTKLEDSAMYFCASSSFRDEQFFGPGTRLTVL.

The J gene is TRBJ1-2, the V gene TRBV19; 9 nucleotides agree with TRBD1. CDR3 length: 14 residues. The junction had 3 bases not matched to a gene; V was cut back by 3 bases and J by 4 bases. The germline CDR1 and CDR2 sequences are LNHDA and SQIVND (reference sequence). CDR3 nucleotide sequence: TGTGCCAGTAGTATCCCGACAGGGGGCTATGGCTACACCTTC. Protein product: CASSIPTGGYGYTF.

V is TRBV2 and J is TRBJ2-5; TRBD2 aligns across 14 bases. The germline V gene has CDR1 SNHLY and CDR2 FYNNEI. Trimming cost V 2 bases and J 2 bases; bases outside gene matches: 7. The length of the CDR3 is 18 residues. For the CDR3, the DNA is TGTGCCAGCAGTGAACCTGGGACTAGCGGGAGTGGGCAAGAGACCCAGTACTTC. Its protein is CASSEPGTSGSGQETQYF.

The DNA for the CDR3 is TGTGCCAGTCGGACTAGCGGGAATACAGATACGCAGTATTTT. It yields the protein CASRTSGNTDTQYF. This chain links TRBV19 with TRBJ2-3; 12 bases fit TRBD2. V lost 8 bases to trimming and J lost 3 bases; unmatched junction nucleotides: 3. The CDR3 covers 14 residues. Germline V gene lookup returns CDR1 LNHDA and CDR2 SQIVND (reference sequence).

The chain has TRBV7-2 and TRBJ1-5, with 9 bases that match TRBD1. V shed 5 bases, J shed 7 bases, and the junction held 3 bases outside the gene matches. Germline CDR1 reads SGHTA; CDR2 reads FQGNSA. This CDR3 has 13 residues. CDR3 amino acids: CASSDRGFQPQHF. CDR3 nucleotides: TGTGCCAGCAGCGACAGGGGGTTCCAGCCCCAGCATTTT.

The chain employs TRBV5-1 and TRBJ1-3; weak D call: TRBD1 (5 bases). V dropped 0 bases and J dropped 1 base, with 8 bases sitting between them. The CDR3 has 15 amino acids. Germline-derived CDR1 and CDR2 are SGHRS and YFSETQ. The CDR3 loop reads CASSLATGSGNTIYF. CDR3 in DNA: TGCGCCAGCAGCTTGGCCACAGGTTCTGGAAACACCATATATTTT. The variable domain in full, completed from reference TRBV5-1 and TRBJ1-3, reads KAGVTQTPRYLIKTRGQQVTLSCSPISGHRSVSWYQQTPGQGLQFLFEYFSETQRNKGNFPGRFSGRQFSNSRSEMNVSTLELGDSALYLCASSLATGSGNTIYFGEGSWLTVV.

The CDR3 DNA is TGTGCCAGCAGTGAACCGGGGAGCCATGGCTACACCTTC. Residues: CASSEPGSHGYTF. The chain employs TRBV25-1 and TRBJ1-2; D gene ambiguous. CDR1 MGHDK and CDR2 SYGVNS come from the germline V gene. V lost 2 bases and J 6 bases, leaving 10 bases between the germline ends. CDR3 size: 13 residues.

The chain uses TRBV9 and TRBJ1-3; D unresolved. CDR1 and CDR2 from the germline V gene are SGDLS and YYNGEE. This CDR3 has 14 residues. Trimming removed 4 bases at V and 7 bases at J, with 15 bases between. The CDR3, as DNA: TGTGCCAGCAGCCCGCAAAATAGTCGGAACACCATATATTTT. Translating it yields CASSPQNSRNTIYF.

The gene calls are TRBV6-5 and TRBJ1-4; D might be TRBD1 (5 bases). The V gene's germline CDR1 is MNHEY and CDR2 SVGAGI. V dropped 6 bases and J dropped 7 bases, with 15 bases sitting between them. The length of the CDR3 is 14 residues. This chain's CDR3 is CASSPGPGGEKLFF. CDR3 nucleotides: TGTGCCAGCAGCCCCGGACCCGGGGGTGAAAAACTGTTTTTT.

V is TRBV15 and J is TRBJ2-3, with 12 bases that match TRBD2. The V gene's germline CDR1 is LNHNV and CDR2 YYDKDF (reference sequence). The V gene end was trimmed by 1 base and the J gene end by 4 bases; junction bases not matched to a gene: 3. The CDR3 runs to 16 residues. CDR3 nucleotide sequence: TGTGCCACCAGCAGAGTACTAGCGGGAGGTTCAGATACGCAGTATTTT. Amino acid sequence: CATSRVLAGGSDTQYF.

The chain combines TRBV20-1 with TRBJ1-3, with D possibly matching TRBD1 (5 bases). The germline CDR1 and CDR2 sequences are DFQATT and SNEGSKA (reference sequence). Trimming left V 6 bases short and J 8 bases short, with 11 bases between. The CDR3 is 11 residues long. The CDR3 loop reads CSAREGDTIYF. CDR3 nucleotide sequence: TGCAGTGCGAGGGAAGGGGACACCATATATTTT.

The chain links TRBV5-1 to TRBJ1-1; D gene ambiguous. The CDR3 spans 15 residues. V was shortened by 5 bases and J by 0 bases, with 14 bases between the two germline ends. Germline V lookup: CDR1 SGHRS, CDR2 YFSETQ. CDR3 residues: CASSRGRPMNTEAFF. CDR3 nucleotide sequence: TGCGCCAGCAGTCGAGGCAGACCCATGAACACTGAAGCTTTCTTT.

V and J are TRBV9 and TRBJ2-7, with TRBD2 matching 13 bases. This CDR3 is built from 16 residues. The V segment lost 0 bases and the J segment 6 bases; nucleotides outside the gene matches: 6. Per germline, CDR1 SGDLS and CDR2 YYNGEE. The CDR3 here is CASSVGLAGGMSEQYF. The CDR3 region has the DNA TGTGCCAGCAGCGTAGGACTAGCGGGGGGCATGTCCGAGCAGTACTTC.